This TCR beta chain was documented in a study of blood T cell repertoires in COVID-19. Study-wide background: PBMCs, B-cell-depleted T cells, or T cells were the source of the cDNA or gDNA that made up the material.

CDR3 length: 15 residues. CDR1 and CDR2 from the germline V gene are MGHRA and YSYEKL. V lost 0 bases, J lost 7 bases, and 5 bases stayed unmatched. The data were produced by immunoSEQ multiplex PCR, yet TCRdb's version contains in-frame clones alone and is incomplete. The table lists about 40,000 clones, approximately 92% of them singletons. Sequencing was performed on peripheral blood. The clonotype was recovered from a woman aged 80 or older with acute or convalescent COVID-19. V is TRBV4-1 and J is TRBJ2-5; 10 bases fit TRBD2. The CDR3, as DNA: TGCGCCAGCAGCCAAGATCGGGCTAGCGGGGGGACCCAGTACTTC. The encoded protein is CASSQDRASGGTQYF.